This T cell receptor beta chain was sequenced in a study of T-cell reconstitution after alpha-beta-depleted transplantation in children. V shed 2 bases, J shed 4 bases, and the junction held 6 bases outside the gene matches. Germline CDR1 reads DFQATT; CDR2 reads SNEGSKA (reference sequence). The CDR3 covers 15 residues. This clonotype was seen repeatedly, ten times or more. TCRbeta library construction was performed incorporating unique molecular identifiers. Each CDR3 protein gets one entry after TCRdb re-called the PCR reads with MiXCR. The top ten clones hold about 5% of a sample with approximately 420,000 distinct CDR3 sequences, approximately 10% of them seen once.

The source was PBMCs from the stem cell graft donor, collected from the stem cell graft. The receptor comes from a human donor who donated a stem cell graft to a child with acute myeloid leukemia. This chain links TRBV20-1 with TRBJ2-3; 10 bases map to TRBD2. CDR3 bases: TGCAGTGCTAGACGAGCGGGAGGGGAGGCAGATACGCAGTATTTT. Translating gives CSARRAGGEADTQYF.